The clone carrying this T cell receptor beta chain was found a few times. Its target is not known. This sample is drawn from a study of CD8 T cells in ankylosing spondylitis. The study, taken as a whole, reports: Reported data indicate significant enrichment of disease-linked clones within matched ankylosing spondylitis synovial fluid. Ankylosing spondylitis blood appeared to be characterized by a TCR beta motif of 8 or 9 highly homologous variants.

The CDR3 runs 15 residues. Per the germline V gene, CDR1 is MNHEY and CDR2 is SMNVEV (reference sequence). The V and J ends lost 0 bases and 4 bases, in that order; junction bases with no gene match: 6. MiXCR, applied by TCRdb to the 5' RACE reads, yields one record per CDR3 protein. The repertoire holds about 750,000 distinct CDR3 sequences, with roughly 20% as singletons. The sequencing input was blood, either unsorted or a sorted T cell fraction (not recorded which). The TCR sequence derives from a male donor with ankylosing spondylitis. The rearrangement uses TRBV27 and TRBJ2-7; TRBD1 matches 7 bases. CDR3 DNA sequence: TGTGCCAGCAGTTTATCTGGGACAGCCCCGTACGAGCAGTACTTC. Residues: CASSLSGTAPYEQYF.